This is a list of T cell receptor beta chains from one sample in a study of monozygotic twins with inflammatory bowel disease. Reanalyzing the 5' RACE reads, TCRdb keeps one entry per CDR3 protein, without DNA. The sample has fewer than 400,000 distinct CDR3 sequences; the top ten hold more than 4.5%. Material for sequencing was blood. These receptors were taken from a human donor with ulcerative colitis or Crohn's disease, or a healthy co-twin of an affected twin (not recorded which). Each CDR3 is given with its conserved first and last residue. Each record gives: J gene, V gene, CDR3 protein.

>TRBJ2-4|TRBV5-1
CASSSTSGATKNMQYF
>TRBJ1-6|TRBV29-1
CSVGQHPGDLHF
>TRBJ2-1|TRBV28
CASSPGGGHQSNEQFF
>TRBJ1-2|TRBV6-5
CASGGHNGYTF
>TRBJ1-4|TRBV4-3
CASSQMSGPYNEKLFF
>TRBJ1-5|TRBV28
CASSLQGDNQPQHF
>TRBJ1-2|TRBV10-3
CAISRSVYGYTF
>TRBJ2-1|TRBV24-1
CATSDQGGFWGSSYNEQFF
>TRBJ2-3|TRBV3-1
CASSQGSRPNTDTQYF
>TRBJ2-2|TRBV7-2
CASSFPGELFF
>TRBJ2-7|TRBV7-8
CASNSPASGVYEQYF
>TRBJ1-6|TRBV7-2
CASGQNSPLHF
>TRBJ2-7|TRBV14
CASSHFGEQYF
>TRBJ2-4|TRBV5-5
CASSTGTLKNIQYF
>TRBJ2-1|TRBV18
CASSPSQGANEQFF
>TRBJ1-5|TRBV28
CASSFARDRGIQPQHF
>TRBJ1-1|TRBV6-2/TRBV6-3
CASILGDRDLVNTEAFF
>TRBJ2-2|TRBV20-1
CSARGLAGPSQELFF
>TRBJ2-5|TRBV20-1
CSANPTSGVYQETQYF
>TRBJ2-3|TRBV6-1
CASSRLDRGRTDTQYF
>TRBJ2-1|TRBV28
CASRGEAYNEQFF
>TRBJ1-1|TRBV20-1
CSARGSGVVTEAFF
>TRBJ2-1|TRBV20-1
CSAREGTSRADEQFF
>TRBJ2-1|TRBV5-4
CASSLNTGYNEQFF
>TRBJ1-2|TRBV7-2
CASSNREGYGYTF
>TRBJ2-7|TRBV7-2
CASSSYPTTEQYF
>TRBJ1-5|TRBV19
CASSISSAVHQPQHF
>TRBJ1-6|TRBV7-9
CASSYLTGGRSPLHF
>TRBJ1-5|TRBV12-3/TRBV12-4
CASGPQGINQPQHF
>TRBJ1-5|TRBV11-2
CASSLDIRGNQPQHF
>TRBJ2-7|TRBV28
CASSLAGGELEQYF
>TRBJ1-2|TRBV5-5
CASSPGAVDYGYTF
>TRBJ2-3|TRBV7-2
CASSPDPGLLTDTQYF
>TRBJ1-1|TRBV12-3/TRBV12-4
CASSLAYTEAFF
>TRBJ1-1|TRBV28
CASSLDVLSTEAFF
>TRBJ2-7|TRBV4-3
CASSHQPGQGASEQYF
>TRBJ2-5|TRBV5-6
CASSSGQGDRQTQYF
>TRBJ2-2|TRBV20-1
CSARMGGQAGELFF
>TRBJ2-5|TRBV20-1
CSATAWETQYF
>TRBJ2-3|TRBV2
CASSVPQVDTQYF
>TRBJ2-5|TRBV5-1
CASSLDRGGETQYF
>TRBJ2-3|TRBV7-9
CASSLRRTDTQYF
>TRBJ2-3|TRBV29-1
CSVERGASTDTQYF
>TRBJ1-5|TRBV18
CASSPLQTNQPQHF
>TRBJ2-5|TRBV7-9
CASSLTTGEETQYF
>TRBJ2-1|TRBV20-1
CSARAAGDYVTSSYNEQFF
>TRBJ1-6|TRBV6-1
CASSLGTLGSPLHF
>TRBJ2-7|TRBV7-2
CASSAPGLLTYEQYF
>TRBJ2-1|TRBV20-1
CSAREPTTGFARNEQFF
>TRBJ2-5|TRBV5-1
CASSLAWETQYF
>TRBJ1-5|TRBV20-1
CSARRTGISSPQHF
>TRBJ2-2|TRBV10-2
CASTTTVNTGELFF
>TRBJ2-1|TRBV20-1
CSAPGAQGLNEQFF